A single T cell receptor beta chain is shown here with its context. Its antigen is as yet unknown. Researchers took lesional scalp punch biopsies and peripheral blood from people who were alopecia areata patients. The sample is drawn from a study of CD8+ T cells in alopecia areata. For the study at large: The protocol delivered tofacitinib for 6 to 18 months, then withdrew it for 6 months.

Following RNA extraction, reverse transcription yielded cDNA that acted as the sequencing template. Sequencing used immunoSEQ multiplex PCR; TCRdb keeps in-frame clones, though not all of them. Altogether about 250,000 clones are present, under 80% being singletons, with the ten largest covering roughly 1.2%. In germline, CDR1 is SEHNR, CDR2 FQNEAQ (reference sequence). With 5 bases removed from V and 0 bases from J, the gap between germline ends came to 13 bases. CDR3 size: 15 residues. General study findings and limits: Against the mouse data, patients shared TCRs less clearly, possibly for HLA reasons. Greater clonality was observed in lesional scalp samples, especially alopecia totalis/universalis, versus normal scalp.

This sequence was found in a human donor with alopecia areata. The specimen was CD4+ T cells sorted from blood, collected at week 0. The rearrangement links TRBV7-9 to TRBJ1-2; D gene ambiguous. The chain's CDR3 is CASSLSSLANYGYTF. For the CDR3, the DNA is TGTGCCAGCAGCCTATCCTCTCTCGCTAACTATGGCTACACCTTC.